This T cell receptor beta chain was found in a study of human T cells and chemical hapten exposure. V lost 3 bases, J lost 10 bases, and 22 bases lay in between. Germline V gene sequence: CDR1 SEHNR, CDR2 FQNEAQ (reference sequence). This CDR3 comprises 16 residues. Time point of the sample: pre-sensitization, week 0. Treatment meaning: therapeutic diphenylcyclopropenone sensitization with weekly scalp DPC. Blood sampling preceded each patch test application. The authors' total RNA extraction used unfractionated whole blood. The library attached unique molecular identifiers to individual cDNA molecules. In the authors' workflow: The number of TCRs in each sample had a median of around 96,000 and spanned about 20,000 to 690,600. Each CDR3 protein is one row after TCRdb ran MiXCR on the RACE reads. TCRdb, not the original authors, processed these V and J calls. The sample includes under 110,000 distinct CDR3 sequences, 9% to 15% of them seen just once.

The source is a woman aged 50 to 60 with alopecia areata. Some clones in this sample may be carry-over from other donors' samples. This chain joins TRBV7-9 and TRBJ2-1; possible D gene TRBD2, 6 bases. The sample consisted of whole blood, taken in connection with sensitization to the hapten diphenylcyclopropenone (DPC). CDR3 residues: CASSLGGAPISTEQFF. The CDR3 DNA reads TGTGCCAGCAGCTTGGGCGGGGCCCCGATTTCAACGGAGCAGTTCTTC.